The entry below gives a single TCR beta chain sequence along with its context. Its antigen is undetermined. Sequencing used immunoSEQ version 4 in survey mode. Using immunoSEQ multiplex PCR, the repertoire was profiled, and TCRdb retains in-frame clones only, with some absent. Here the sample spans about 43,000 clones, 75% to 80% being singletons. The sample comes from a study of persistence of HIV-infected CD4 T cells. Overall study: The sample holds CD4+ T cells responsive to CMV or HIV-1 Gag.

Study observations and caveats: Antigen-responding cells were enriched for degenerate expanded CDR3beta sequences. TCRbeta richness was lower in CMV- and Gag-responding cells than in anti-CD3/anti-CD28-responding cells.

Germline values: CDR1 MRHNA, CDR2 SNTAGT. CDR3 length: 13 residues. V lost 2 bases to trimming and J lost 5 bases, with 9 bases between them. Overlapping HIV-1 Gag 15-mer peptides at roughly 1 ug per peptide per mL were used. CD40L/CD69 double-negative CD45RO-high memory CD4+ T cells were collected. Source: CD4+ T cells sorted from PBMCs after roughly 18-hour stimulation, taken from a patient who received antiretroviral therapy. The sequence was obtained from an adult man with HIV who was CMV-seropositive. The chain recombines TRBV6-4 with TRBJ1-1; D remains ambiguous. The CDR3 DNA reads TGTGCCAGCAGTGACGAGTGGTATACTGAAGCTTTCTTT. Its translation is CASSDEWYTEAFF.